The 6 T cell receptor beta chains in this list originate from one sample, sequenced in a study of T cell changes during pregnancy in multiple sclerosis. Sequencing used immunoSEQ multiplex PCR; TCRdb keeps in-frame clones, though not all of them. The data show 90,000 or so clones, more than 85% seen once. Sequenced material: peripheral blood, taken in the first trimester of pregnancy. Source of these receptors: a female donor with multiple sclerosis, enrolled in a pregnancy study.

V usage is TRBV7-9 and J usage is TRBJ1-4; 7 bases fit TRBD1. Unmatched junction bases numbered 11, after V lost 6 bases and J lost 10 bases. This CDR3 comprises 14 residues. Germline lookup yields CDR1 SEHNR and CDR2 FQNEAQ (reference sequence). The CDR3 bases are TGTGCCAGCAGATCCCCAGGGGGAGAGGGAAAACTGTTTTTT. Amino acids: CASRSPGGEGKLFF.

The chain has TRBV14 and TRBJ1-1, with a possible D match to TRBD1 (6 bases). Trimming left V 3 bases short and J 5 bases short, with 10 bases between. CDR1 is SGHDN, CDR2 FVKESK, per germline. CDR3 length: 13 residues. As DNA, the CDR3 is TGTGCCAGCAGCCACGGAACAGGGACTGAAGCTTTCTTT. This sequence encodes CASSHGTGTEAFF.

The CDR3 here is CASSQDQDWGQGSYEQYF. CDR3 nucleotides: TGTGCCAGCAGCCAAGATCAAGATTGGGGACAGGGAAGCTACGAGCAGTACTTC. The rearrangement joins TRBV4-2 to TRBJ2-7; TRBD1 matches 9 bases. The CDR3 covers 18 residues. Trimming cost V 0 bases and J 3 bases; bases outside gene matches: 12. Germline values: CDR1 LGHNA, CDR2 YNFKEQ.

This chain connects TRBV5-1 to TRBJ2-2; 7 bases line up with TRBD2. Trimming at V came to 4 bases and at J to 7 bases, leaving 10 bases not matched to a gene. Germline V gene data show CDR1 as SGHRS and CDR2 as YFSETQ. The CDR3 sequence is 15 residues long. The CDR3 loop reads CASSPLTTSNGELFF. The CDR3 coding sequence is TGCGCCAGCAGCCCTCTGACGACTAGCAACGGGGAGCTGTTTTTT.

This clone is categorized as medium-sized (0.01 to 0.1%). This chain uses TRBV5-1 with TRBJ2-3; a weak D match, TRBD2 (7 bases). The CDR3 length is 14 residues. The V gene lost 9 bases and the J gene lost 4 bases, with 18 bases spanning the gap. Germline CDR1 SGHRS, CDR2 YFSETQ. The CDR3 nucleotides are TGCGCCACCTCCCTCGGAGGGGGGGCAGATACGCAGTATTTT. It yields the protein CATSLGGGADTQYF.

The V gene is TRBV18, the J gene TRBJ1-3; possibly TRBD1 for D (5 bases). The V end was cut by 6 bases, the J end by 2 bases, with 11 bases between. The CDR3 is made up of 14 amino acids. The germline gives CDR1 KGHSH, CDR2 LQKENI. The CDR3 sequence is CASSSGHPGNTIYF. Here the CDR3 DNA reads TGTGCCAGCTCTTCTGGACATCCTGGAAACACCATATATTTT.